Each of the 8 T cell receptor beta chains below was sequenced from the same sample in a study of Ad26.COV2.S vaccination and SARS-CoV-2 variants. Treatment: 19 received Ad26.COV2.S at low or high dose, single or two shots; about 5 received placebo; per-sample allocation not given. On day 63 after the first injection, vaccine and placebo recipients gave samples. Measured with immunoSEQ multiplex PCR; TCRdb has only the in-frame clones, and not every one. The data contain around 400,000 clones, 83% of them singletons. Sequences were derived from peripheral blood, sampled in a trial of Ad26.COV2.S vaccine versus placebo. All receptors come from a person aged 18 to 65 who received the Ad26.COV2.S COVID-19 vaccine or a placebo.

This chain uses TRBV20-1 with TRBJ1-1; D gene uncertain. CDR3 length equals 13 residues. V lost 3 bases, J lost 3 bases, and 11 bases lay in between. Germline V lookup: CDR1 DFQATT, CDR2 SNEGSKA (reference sequence). The DNA of the CDR3 is TGCAGTGCTAGTTCACGTGGGGACACTGAAGCTTTCTTT. Translated: CSASSRGDTEAFF.

V gene TRBV4-3 combines with J gene TRBJ2-3, with TRBD1 matching over 7 bases. V lost 1 base and J lost 10; bases outside the gene matches: 2. Germline CDR1 and CDR2: LGHNA and YSLEER. The CDR3 consists of 12 residues. CDR3 in DNA: TGCGCCAGCAGCCAAGGACAGGGTCCGCAGTATTTT. Residues: CASSQGQGPQYF.

A few counts support this clone. The chain carries TRBV12-3 or TRBV12-4 and TRBJ2-5; weak D call: TRBD1 (5 bases). The V and J ends lost 5 bases and 0 bases respectively, with 7 bases between them. This CDR3 is built from 13 residues. This CDR3 reads CASSRQNQETQYF. CDR3 DNA sequence: TGTGCCAGCAGTAGACAGAACCAAGAGACCCAGTACTTC.

The chain couples TRBV24-1 to TRBJ2-2, with 9 bases aligning to TRBD1. Germline CDR1 KGHDR, CDR2 SFDVKD. This CDR3 has 14 residues. With V trimmed by 10 bases and J by 1 base, 3 bases remained unmatched. The CDR3 DNA reads TGTGCCACTACGGGACAGGGGAACACCGGGGAGCTGTTTTTT. As protein: CATTGQGNTGELFF.

This clone has at least ten counts. The chain recombines TRBV30 with TRBJ2-7; perhaps TRBD2 as D (6 bases). Germline-derived CDR1 and CDR2 are GTSNPN and SVGIG (reference sequence). This CDR3 region has 16 residues. V dropped 8 bases and J dropped 3 bases, with 26 bases sitting between them. CDR3 in DNA: TGTGCCGTTCACCGACTAGTTCCCGGCGGCTACTACGAGCAGTACTTC. It encodes CAVHRLVPGGYYEQYF.

The chain is built from TRBV7-6 and TRBJ1-5; D unclear. CDR3 size: 15 residues. Germline-derived CDR1 and CDR2 are SGHVS and FNYEAQ. Trimming took 1 base from V and 7 from J, leaving 14 bases between them. The CDR3 nucleotides are TGTGCCAGCAGCTTAGGAGTGGGAGCGGGGCAGCCCCAGCATTTT. Translation: CASSLGVGAGQPQHF.

This clone was counted a single time. The rearrangement links TRBV9 to TRBJ2-3, with 8 bases that match TRBD2. Germline trimming cut 0 bases from V and 4 bases from J; bases unmatched to any gene: 13. This CDR3 has 18 amino acids. Germline V gene data show CDR1 as SGDLS and CDR2 as YYNGEE. Here the CDR3 DNA reads TGTGCCAGCAGCGTAGACCCTCGGGGGCGGGGGGTCGCAGATACGCAGTATTTT. This sequence encodes CASSVDPRGRGVADTQYF.

The chain employs TRBV3-1 (or the pseudogene TRBV3-2) and TRBJ1-2; D unresolved. Per germline, CDR1 LGHDT and CDR2 YNNKEL (reference sequence). The CDR3 sequence is 13 residues long. V was cut by 4 bases and J by 6 bases, with 12 bases left in between. CDR3: CASSRMRQHGYTF. The CDR3 region has the DNA TGTGCCAGCAGCCGCATGCGTCAGCATGGCTACACCTTC.